The rows below give T cell receptor beta chains drawn from one sample of a study of PD-L1 blockade in urothelial cancer. Here immunoSEQ multiplex PCR was the method, and the copy in TCRdb shows in-frame clones only, minus some. This repertoire shows 35,000 to 45,000 clones, 91% found once; its top ten account for 7.3%. The sequenced sample was PBMCs, obtained around atezolizumab (anti-PD-L1) treatment. All receptors come from a man aged 70-80 years with urothelial cancer. The CDR3 runs from the conserved cysteine through the conserved F or W. D genes are given only for firm matches. For some rows the clone size is stated as once, few or many, or as a class when expanded; others skip it.

CASSRTGLFPFNEQFF TGTGCCAGCAGCCGAACGGGACTCTTCCCCTTCAATGAGCAGTTCTTC TRBJ2-1 . . TRBV7-3
CASSQTTISNEQFF TGTGCCAGCAGCCAGACCACTATTTCCAATGAGCAGTTCTTC TRBJ2-1 . . TRBV7-3
CASSVGYGGNEQFF TGTGCCAGTAGTGTCGGATACGGAGGCAATGAGCAGTTCTTC TRBJ2-1 . . TRBV19
CAWSRRGRFEQYF TGTGCCTGGAGTCGCAGGGGGCGTTTCGAGCAGTACTTC TRBJ2-7 . TRBD1 TRBV30
CASSVGPQNTGELFF TGTGCCAGCAGCGTAGGGCCTCAAAACACCGGGGAGCTGTTTTTT TRBJ2-2 . . TRBV9
CASSPPGDSNQPQHF TGTGCCAGCAGCCCCCCAGGGGACAGCAATCAGCCCCAGCATTTT TRBJ1-5 . . TRBV7-9
CASSEASRVGNTGELFF TGTGCCAGCAGTGAAGCTAGCAGGGTGGGAAACACCGGGGAGCTGTTTTTT TRBJ2-2 . . TRBV6-1
CATSRGRHSSSGRYEQYF TGTGCCACCAGCAGAGGACGTCACTCTTCTAGCGGCCGCTACGAGCAGTACTTC TRBJ2-7 . TRBD2 TRBV15
CASRDYRGDYEQYF TGTGCCAGCCGGGACTATCGAGGGGACTACGAGCAGTACTTC TRBJ2-7 once TRBD2 TRBV6-7
CASSPPGTGGAGTGELFF TGTGCCAGCAGCCCCCCAGGGACAGGGGGCGCGGGAACCGGGGAGCTGTTTTTT TRBJ2-2 few TRBD1 TRBV7-6
CASSPGGYEQFF TGTGCCAGCAGCCCCGGAGGGTATGAGCAGTTCTTC TRBJ2-1 once . TRBV4-2
CASSEARIHNEQFF TGTGCCAGCAGTGAGGCCAGGATCCACAATGAGCAGTTCTTC TRBJ2-1 . . TRBV6-1
CASSLTSGRETQYF TGCGCCAGCAGCTTGACTAGCGGGAGAGAGACCCAGTACTTC TRBJ2-5 . TRBD2 TRBV5-1
CASSQRYTGELFF TGTGCCAGCAGCCAGCGGTACACCGGGGAGCTGTTTTTT TRBJ2-2 . . TRBV7-7
CASSEPGRTEAFF TGTGCCAGCAGTGAACCGGGGAGGACTGAAGCTTTCTTT TRBJ1-1 . . TRBV6-1
CASSPPRLAGRRSYNEQFF TGCGCCAGCAGTCCCCCAAGACTAGCGGGACGACGCTCCTACAATGAGCAGTTCTTC TRBJ2-1 . TRBD2 TRBV10-2